This TCR beta chain came from a study of cytomegalovirus exposure and HLA in healthy donors. This clone has only one observation. The PCR employed 60 Vbeta primers together with 13 Jbeta primers. Sequencing was performed with immunoSEQ multiplex PCR; in TCRdb, only in-frame clones are kept and a portion is missing. The table includes under 200,000 clones, around 72% detected once. The germline gives CDR1 MNHEY, CDR2 SVGAGI. Trimming removed 6 bases from V and 2 bases from J; junction bases left unmatched: 5. This CDR3 spans 14 amino acids. Sequences were obtained from PBMCs. The chain joins TRBV6-5 to TRBJ1-2; 8 nucleotides line up with TRBD1. This TCR came from a woman in her 50s in good health and CMV-seropositive. CDR3 protein: CASRFYRGNYGYTF. Here the CDR3 DNA reads TGTGCCAGCAGGTTCTACAGGGGGAACTATGGCTACACCTTC.